Below are 25 T cell receptor beta chains sequenced from a single sample in a study of T cell responses to AZD1222 COVID-19 vaccine. Libraries were prepared by immunoSEQ multiplex PCR; TCRdb keeps only in-frame clonotypes and omits some of them. The sample yields about 110,000 clones, approximately 88% seen once. Sample: peripheral blood, taken on day 0 of AZD1222 vaccination. The receptors were gathered from an adult in good health.

This clone showed up just once. This sequence joins TRBV7-9 and TRBJ2-1; the D gene is possibly TRBD1 (5 bases). Per germline, CDR1 SEHNR and CDR2 FQNEAQ (reference sequence). The length of the CDR3 is 12 residues. Trimming stripped 4 bases from V and 9 bases from J, with 10 bases between. In DNA form, the CDR3 reads TGTGCCAGCAGCTCCGACAGTTCTGAGCAGTTCTTC. Translated: CASSSDSSEQFF.

This rearrangement joins TRBV6-2 or TRBV6-3 to TRBJ2-5; weak D call: TRBD1 (6 bases). The CDR3 spans 13 residues. The V and J ends lost 7 bases and 1 base respectively, with 10 bases between them. The germline V gene encodes CDR1 MNHEY and CDR2 SVGEGT. CDR3 coding DNA: TGTGCCAGCACCCCAGGGGTCCAAGAGACCCAGTACTTC. Amino acids: CASTPGVQETQYF.

The chain links TRBV19 to TRBJ1-1, with D perhaps TRBD1 (6 bases). The germline V gene encodes CDR1 LNHDA and CDR2 SQIVND (reference sequence). The CDR3 has 13 residues. The V and J ends lost 7 bases and 3 bases respectively, with 12 bases between them. The CDR3 region has the DNA TGTGCCAGTAATACAGGGAGGTACACTGAAGCTTTCTTT. Its translation: CASNTGRYTEAFF.

The chain joins TRBV7-8 to TRBJ1-6; unclear D gene. The CDR3 covers 15 residues. Germline V gives CDR1 SGHVS, CDR2 FQNEAQ. Trimming left V 1 base short and J 4 bases short, with 8 bases between. This CDR3 is CASSLGPEYNSPLHF. The CDR3 DNA reads TGTGCCAGCAGCTTAGGTCCAGAATATAATTCACCCCTCCACTTT.

This clone was seen a single time. The J gene is TRBJ2-5, the V gene TRBV11-2; no definite D call. Looked up from germline, CDR1 is SGHAT and CDR2 is FQNNGV. This CDR3 has 13 residues. V was pared by 2 bases and J by 5 bases, with 9 bases between. The CDR3 nucleotides are TGTGCCAGCAGCTTAATATTTACGGAGACCCAGTACTTC. Amino acid sequence: CASSLIFTETQYF. Full variable domain (remainder filled in from reference TRBV11-2 and TRBJ2-5): EAGVAQSPRYKIIEKRQSVAFWCNPISGHATLYWYQQILGQGPKLLIQFQNNGVVDDSQLPKDRFSAERLKGVDSTLKIQPAKLEDSAVYLCASSLIFTETQYFGPGTRLLVL.

The chain joins TRBV28 to TRBJ2-5, with D hard to call. V was cut by 3 bases and J by 4 bases, with 12 bases left in between. The length of the CDR3 is 14 residues. CDR1 MDHEN and CDR2 SYDVKM come from the germline V gene. CDR3 protein: CASSFGSTGETQYF. CDR3 DNA: TGTGCCAGCAGTTTTGGCAGCACCGGAGAGACCCAGTACTTC.

The genes are TRBV4-3 and TRBJ2-7, with unresolved D. Germline CDR1 reads LGHNA; CDR2 reads YSLEER. Between the trimmed V and J ends, which lost 0 bases and 7 bases, there was a span of 16 bases. The CDR3 length is 15 residues. The CDR3 protein is CASSQDGPLDGEQYF. For the CDR3, the DNA is TGCGCCAGCAGCCAAGATGGGCCCCTTGACGGAGAGCAGTACTTC.

Concerning this clone itself: Additional DNA sequences in this sample encode the identical CDR3. For the CDR3, the DNA is TGTGCCAGCAGCCAAGACCCCCCCCCGACAAAGCGGGAAAAACTGTTTTTT. It codes for CASSQDPPPTKREKLFF. The rearrangement joins TRBV3-1 (or the pseudogene TRBV3-2) to TRBJ1-4; D is undetermined. CDR3 length: 17 amino acids. Trimming removed 0 bases at V and 8 bases at J, with 19 bases between. Germline V gene data show CDR1 as LGHDT and CDR2 as YNNKEL (reference sequence).

CDR3: CASSFLAGRSTDTQYF. The CDR3 nucleotides are TGTGCCAGCAGTTTCTTAGCGGGGCGAAGCACAGATACGCAGTATTTT. The chain is built from TRBV27 and TRBJ2-3, with 8 bases lining up with TRBD2. The CDR3 is made up of 16 amino acids. The V and J ends lost 3 bases and 0 bases, in that order; junction bases with no gene match: 5. The V gene's germline CDR1 is MNHEY and CDR2 SMNVEV (reference sequence).

This chain uses TRBV5-4 with TRBJ1-1; D unclear. The germline V and J ends were trimmed by 0 bases and 3 bases, with 3 bases remaining between them. The CDR3 contains 12 residues. Germline CDR1 is SGHNT and CDR2 is YYREEE (reference sequence). The CDR3 region has the DNA TGTGCCAGCAGCTTGGGGGACACTGAAGCTTTCTTT. Residues: CASSLGDTEAFF.

This clone turned up a few times. The chain carries TRBV5-1 and TRBJ1-2; D is possibly TRBD1 (5 bases). Germline loops: CDR1 SGHRS, CDR2 YFSETQ. CDR3 length: 14 residues. Trimming cost V 4 bases and J 8 bases, with 18 bases left between them. The CDR3, as DNA: TGCGCCAGCAGCCCGGGGACTCGAGAGTCGGGCTACACCTTC. Protein: CASSPGTRESGYTF.

J is TRBJ1-2 and V is TRBV12-3 or TRBV12-4; D is unclear. The CDR3 is 11 residues long. The V and J ends lost 6 bases and 8 bases respectively, with 10 bases between them. CDR3 residues: CASRFDGGYTF. For the CDR3, the DNA is TGTGCCAGCAGATTCGACGGGGGCTACACCTTC.

This chain joins TRBV7-6 and TRBJ2-3; D assignment may be TRBD1 or TRBD2 (5 bases each). Germline V gene sequence: CDR1 SGHVS, CDR2 FNYEAQ. CDR3 size: 13 residues. Trimming shortened V by 6 bases and J by 2 bases, and 9 bases separated the two germline ends. The CDR3 protein is CASSRDHTDTQYF. CDR3 nucleotides: TGTGCCAGCAGTCGGGACCACACAGATACGCAGTATTTT.

J is TRBJ2-7 and V is TRBV19, with D unclear. This CDR3 is built from 11 residues. With 8 bases removed from V and 2 bases from J, the gap between germline ends came to 7 bases. Germline V gene lookup returns CDR1 LNHDA and CDR2 SQIVND (reference sequence). The DNA of the CDR3 is TGTGCCAGTTCCCTCACCTACGAGCAGTACTTC. This encodes CASSLTYEQYF.

This rearrangement joins TRBV9 to TRBJ2-2; D assignment may be TRBD1 or TRBD2 (5 bases each). V lost 0 bases and J 0 bases, leaving 15 bases between the germline ends. Germline V gives CDR1 SGDLS, CDR2 YYNGEE. The CDR3 is 18 amino acids. CDR3: CASSVALVGAPNTGELFF. The CDR3 DNA reads as TGTGCCAGCAGCGTAGCTTTGGTCGGGGCCCCGAACACCGGGGAGCTGTTTTTT.

V is TRBV7-9 and J is TRBJ1-3; D call uncertain. This CDR3 has 15 residues. The V gene's germline CDR1 is SEHNR and CDR2 FQNEAQ (reference sequence). V lost 5 bases, J lost 1 base, and 12 bases lay in between. The CDR3 DNA reads TGTGCCAGCAGCCAGCAACTAGGATCTGGAAACACCATATATTTT. Its translation is CASSQQLGSGNTIYF.

The V call is TRBV10-3, the J call TRBJ1-1; D gene unclear. Germline lookup yields CDR1 ENHRY and CDR2 SYGVKD. The CDR3 loop spans 15 amino acids. V lost 2 bases and J 0 bases, leaving 10 bases between the germline ends. CDR3 loop: CAISERERLNTEAFF. The CDR3 DNA reads TGTGCCATCAGTGAGCGTGAGAGGTTGAACACTGAAGCTTTCTTT.

This clone was counted a single time. V usage is TRBV6-5 and J usage is TRBJ1-2; 10 nucleotides match TRBD1. The CDR3 spans 14 residues. The germline CDR1 and CDR2 sequences are MNHEY and SVGAGI. Trimming removed 6 bases from V and 4 bases from J; junction bases left unmatched: 5. CDR3 nucleotides: TGTGCCAGCAGGTCGACAGGGGGCGGCTATGGCTACACCTTC. It specifies CASRSTGGGYGYTF.

The rearrangement uses TRBV15 and TRBJ2-1, with TRBD1 identical over 7 bases. V lost 2 bases, J lost 3 bases, and 7 bases stayed unmatched. Germline loops: CDR1 LNHNV, CDR2 YYDKDF (reference sequence). CDR3 length: 16 amino acids. CDR3 sequence: CATSRPDRAGYNEQFF. The CDR3 DNA sequence: TGTGCCACCAGCAGACCCGACAGGGCGGGCTACAATGAGCAGTTCTTC.

The V call is TRBV20-1, the J call TRBJ1-1; D ambiguous. This CDR3 is 14 amino acids long. Trimming took off 3 bases at V and 5 bases at J, with 16 bases between the two ends. In germline, CDR1 is DFQATT, CDR2 SNEGSKA (reference sequence). The CDR3 spells CSASAHSFGTEAFF. CDR3 DNA sequence: TGCAGTGCTAGTGCACACTCCTTCGGAACTGAAGCTTTCTTT.

In this sample, this clone turned up once. The CDR3 sequence: CASSLAIGTEAFF. DNA for the CDR3: TGTGCCAGCAGCTTGGCGATAGGTACTGAAGCTTTCTTT. V gene TRBV5-4 combines with J gene TRBJ1-1; D ambiguous. V shed 0 bases and J shed 5 bases, with 8 bases lying between them. The CDR3 sequence is 13 residues long. Looked up from germline, CDR1 is SGHNT and CDR2 is YYREEE (reference sequence).

This clone has more than one count but fewer than ten. The chain links TRBV28 to TRBJ1-1; D gene uncertain. CDR3 size: 14 residues. The V end was cut by 7 bases, the J end by 0 bases, with 12 bases between. CDR1 is MDHEN and CDR2 is SYDVKM in the germline V gene. The CDR3 here is CASTSPFMNTEAFF. The CDR3 nucleotides are TGTGCCAGCACCTCACCGTTTATGAACACTGAAGCTTTCTTT.

For this clone: Within the sample, other DNA sequences also encode this same CDR3. The CDR3 nucleotides read TGTGCCAGCAGCGCCCAGGGGGTTAGCAATCAGCCCCAGCATTTT. This translates into CASSAQGVSNQPQHF. V is TRBV2 and J is TRBJ1-5; 7 nucleotides agree with TRBD1. The CDR3 spans 15 residues. Germline CDR1 and CDR2: SNHLY and FYNNEI. V dropped 6 bases and J dropped 0; count of bases not matched to a gene: 5.

This chain joins TRBV6-6 and TRBJ1-4; D gene ambiguous. Germline values: CDR1 MNHNY, CDR2 SVGAGI (reference sequence). V was cut by 5 bases and J by 8 bases, with 12 bases left in between. The CDR3 is 13 residues long. CDR3 loop: CASSRTRGEKLFF. The CDR3 nucleotides read TGTGCCAGCAGTCGAACCCGCGGCGAAAAACTGTTTTTT.

This clone was seen a single time. This chain joins TRBV7-9 and TRBJ1-3, with D possibly matching TRBD1 (6 bases). This CDR3 spans 15 amino acids. Germline CDR1 reads SEHNR; CDR2 reads FQNEAQ (reference sequence). Trimming took 5 bases from V and 0 from J, leaving 11 bases between them. The CDR3 sequence is CASSRGGSSGNTIYF. The CDR3 bases are TGTGCCAGCAGCCGAGGGGGAAGCTCTGGAAACACCATATATTTT.